Reported below is one T cell receptor beta chain. Antigen: not known. The data are from a study of cytomegalovirus exposure and HLA in healthy donors. Study-wide points: A later analysis found most CMV-associated TCR beta chains apparently HLA-restricted. CMV antigen specificity of three CMV-associated chains was confirmed in vitro. Earlier analysis yielded a pattern in which most TCR beta V segments were productive about 90% or about 30% of the time.

PCR primers comprised 60 Vbeta and 13 Jbeta primers. TCRdb's table, derived via immunoSEQ multiplex PCR, lists solely in-frame clones and lacks some. The sample holds roughly 160,000 clones, approximately 81% seen once. Trimming left V 4 bases short and J 2 bases short, with 10 bases between. CDR1 and CDR2 (germline): SGHRS, YFSETQ. The CDR3 runs 14 residues. The source material was PBMCs. The origin of this receptor is a male donor in good health and CMV-seronegative. The gene calls are TRBV5-1 and TRBJ1-3; no reliable D call. In nucleotides, the CDR3 is TGCGCCAGCAGCGCTAACAGTGCTGGAAACACCATATATTTT. Protein product: CASSANSAGNTIYF.